This paragraph reports one TCR beta chain. As yet, its antigen is unknown. These data come from a study of OX40 agonist ivuxolimab in advanced cancers. Study summary: At 65% to 90% male, the cohort had a mean age of approximately 60 years, ranging from about 20 to 80.

With V trimmed by 5 bases and J by 4 bases, 3 bases remained unmatched. CDR3 length equals 14 residues. Germline values: CDR1 SEHNR, CDR2 FQNEAQ (reference sequence). Study-level findings and limits: Clonal expansion from baseline to week 6 occurred in both CD4+ and CD8+ T cells. The mean number of expanded clones was higher in CD8+ T cells than in CD4+.

If patients had autoimmune disease history or systemic immunosuppression, they were excluded. The repertoire was sequenced with immunoSEQ multiplex PCR; TCRdb's copy has only in-frame clones and lacks some. The table has 25,000 to 35,000 clones, 86% seen once. The chain employs TRBV7-9 and TRBJ2-7; TRBD2 matches 12 bases. Sequences were derived from CD4+ or CD8+ T cells sorted from blood, sampled in a trial of the OX40 agonist ivuxolimab. The sequence was collected from an adult with an advanced solid tumor such as melanoma, head and neck, liver or kidney cancer. The CDR3 nucleotides are TGTGCCAGCAGCACTAGCGGGAGGCAGTACGAGCAGTACTTC. It translates to CASSTSGRQYEQYF. The entire variable domain, with the rest obtained from reference TRBV7-9 and TRBJ2-7, is as follows: DTGVSQNPRHKITKRGQNVTFRCDPISEHNRLYWYRQTLGQGPEFLTYFQNEAQLEKSRLLSDRFSAERPKGSFSTLEIQRTEQGDSAMYLCASSTSGRQYEQYFGPGTRLTVT.